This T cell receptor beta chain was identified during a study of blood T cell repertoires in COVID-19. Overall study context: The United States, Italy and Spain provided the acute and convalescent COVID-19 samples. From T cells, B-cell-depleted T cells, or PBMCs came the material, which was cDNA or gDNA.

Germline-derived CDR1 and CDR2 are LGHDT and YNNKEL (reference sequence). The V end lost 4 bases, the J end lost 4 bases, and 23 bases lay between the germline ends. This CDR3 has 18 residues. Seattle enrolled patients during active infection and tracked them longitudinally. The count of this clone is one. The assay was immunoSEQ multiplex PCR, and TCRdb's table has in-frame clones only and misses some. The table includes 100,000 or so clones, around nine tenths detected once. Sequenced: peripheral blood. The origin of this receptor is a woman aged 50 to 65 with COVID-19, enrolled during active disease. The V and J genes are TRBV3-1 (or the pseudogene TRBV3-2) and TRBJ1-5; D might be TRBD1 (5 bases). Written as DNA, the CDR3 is TGTGCCAGCAGCCCTTCCAGGGTACCGGGACTCAGGAATCAGCCCCAGCATTTT. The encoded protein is CASSPSRVPGLRNQPQHF.